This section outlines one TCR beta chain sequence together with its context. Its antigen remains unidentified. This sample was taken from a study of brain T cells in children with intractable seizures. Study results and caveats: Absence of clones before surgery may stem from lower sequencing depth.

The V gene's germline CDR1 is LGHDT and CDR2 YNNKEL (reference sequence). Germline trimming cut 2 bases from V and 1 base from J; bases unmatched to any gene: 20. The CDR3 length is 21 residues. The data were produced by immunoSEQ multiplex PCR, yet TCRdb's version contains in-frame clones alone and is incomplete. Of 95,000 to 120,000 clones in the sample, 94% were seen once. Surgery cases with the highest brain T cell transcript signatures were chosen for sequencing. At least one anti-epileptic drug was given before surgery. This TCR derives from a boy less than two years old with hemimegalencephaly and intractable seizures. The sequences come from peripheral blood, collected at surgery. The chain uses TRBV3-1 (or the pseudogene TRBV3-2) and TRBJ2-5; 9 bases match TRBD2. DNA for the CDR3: TGTGCCAGCAGCCAAATGGACTCGGGACTAGCTAAGAAGTGGGGCCAAGAGACCCAGTACTTC. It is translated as CASSQMDSGLAKKWGQETQYF.